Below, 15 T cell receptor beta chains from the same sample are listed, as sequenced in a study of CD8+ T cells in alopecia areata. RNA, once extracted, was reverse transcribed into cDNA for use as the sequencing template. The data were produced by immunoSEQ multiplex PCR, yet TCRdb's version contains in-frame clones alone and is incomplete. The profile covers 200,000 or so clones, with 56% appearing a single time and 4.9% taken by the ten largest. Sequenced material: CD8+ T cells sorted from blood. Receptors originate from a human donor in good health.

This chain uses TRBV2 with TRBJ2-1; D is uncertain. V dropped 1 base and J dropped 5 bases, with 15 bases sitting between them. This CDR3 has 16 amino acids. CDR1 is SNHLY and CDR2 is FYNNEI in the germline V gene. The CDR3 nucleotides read TGTGCCAGCAGTGAAGACTACCTATCTGCGAACAATGAGCAGTTCTTC. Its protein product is CASSEDYLSANNEQFF.

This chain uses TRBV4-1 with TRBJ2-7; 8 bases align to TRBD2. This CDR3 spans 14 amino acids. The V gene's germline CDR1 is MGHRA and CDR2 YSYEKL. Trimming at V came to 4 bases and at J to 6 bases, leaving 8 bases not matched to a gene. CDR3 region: CASSPKSRGGEQYF. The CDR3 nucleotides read TGCGCCAGCAGCCCCAAAAGCCGGGGGGGCGAGCAGTACTTC.

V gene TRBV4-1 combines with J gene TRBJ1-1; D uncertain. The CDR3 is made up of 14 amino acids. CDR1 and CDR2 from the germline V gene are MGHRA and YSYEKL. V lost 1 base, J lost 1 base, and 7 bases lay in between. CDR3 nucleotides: TGCGCCAGCAGCCAAGTTTCAGCGAACACTGAAGCTTTCTTT. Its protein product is CASSQVSANTEAFF.

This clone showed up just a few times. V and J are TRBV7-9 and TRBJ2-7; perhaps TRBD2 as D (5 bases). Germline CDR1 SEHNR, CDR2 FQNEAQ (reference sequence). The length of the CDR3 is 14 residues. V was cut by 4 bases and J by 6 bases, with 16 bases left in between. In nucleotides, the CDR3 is TGTGCCAGCAGCTATCGAGGCGGAGAGGGCGAGCAGTACTTC. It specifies CASSYRGGEGEQYF.

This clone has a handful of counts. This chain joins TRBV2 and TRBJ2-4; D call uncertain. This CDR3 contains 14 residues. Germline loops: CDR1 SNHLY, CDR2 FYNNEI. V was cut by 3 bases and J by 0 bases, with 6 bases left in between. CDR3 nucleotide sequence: TGTGCCAGCAGTGAGGGCAGAGCCAAAAACATTCAGTACTTC. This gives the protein CASSEGRAKNIQYF. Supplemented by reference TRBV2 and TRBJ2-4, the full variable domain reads EPEVTQTPSHQVTQMGQEVILRCVPISNHLYFYWYRQILGQKVEFLVSFYNNEISEKSEIFDDQFSVERPDGSNFTLKIRSTKLEDSAMYFCASSEGRAKNIQYFGAGTRLSVL.

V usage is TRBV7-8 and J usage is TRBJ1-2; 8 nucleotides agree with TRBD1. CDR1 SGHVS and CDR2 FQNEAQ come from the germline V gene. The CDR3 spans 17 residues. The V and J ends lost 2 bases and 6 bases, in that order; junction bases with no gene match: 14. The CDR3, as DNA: TGTGCCAGCAGCTTACCCGGTCCCAGGGGGCGCGTTGATGGCTACACCTTC. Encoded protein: CASSLPGPRGRVDGYTF.

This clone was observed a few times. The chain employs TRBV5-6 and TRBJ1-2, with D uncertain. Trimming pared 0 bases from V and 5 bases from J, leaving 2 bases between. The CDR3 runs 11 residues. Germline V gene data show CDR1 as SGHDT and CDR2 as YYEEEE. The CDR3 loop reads CASSLGYGYTF. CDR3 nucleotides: TGTGCCAGCAGCTTGGGGTATGGCTACACCTTC.

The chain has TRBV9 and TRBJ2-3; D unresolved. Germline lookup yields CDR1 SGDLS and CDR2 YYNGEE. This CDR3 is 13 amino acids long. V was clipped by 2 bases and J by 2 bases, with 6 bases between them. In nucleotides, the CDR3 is TGTGCCAGCAGCGTCCCCGTCACAGATACGCAGTATTTT. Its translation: CASSVPVTDTQYF.

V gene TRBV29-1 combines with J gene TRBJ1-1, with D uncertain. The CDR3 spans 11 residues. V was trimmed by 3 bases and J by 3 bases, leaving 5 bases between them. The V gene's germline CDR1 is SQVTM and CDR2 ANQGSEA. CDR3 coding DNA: TGCAGCGTTGATCCTGACACTGAAGCTTTCTTT. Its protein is CSVDPDTEAFF.

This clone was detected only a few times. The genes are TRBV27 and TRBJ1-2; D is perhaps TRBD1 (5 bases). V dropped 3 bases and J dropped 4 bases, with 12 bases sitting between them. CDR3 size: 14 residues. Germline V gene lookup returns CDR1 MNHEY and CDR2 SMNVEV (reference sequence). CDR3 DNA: TGTGCCAGCAGTTTTGGGGCAGGGATCTATGGCTACACCTTC. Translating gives CASSFGAGIYGYTF.

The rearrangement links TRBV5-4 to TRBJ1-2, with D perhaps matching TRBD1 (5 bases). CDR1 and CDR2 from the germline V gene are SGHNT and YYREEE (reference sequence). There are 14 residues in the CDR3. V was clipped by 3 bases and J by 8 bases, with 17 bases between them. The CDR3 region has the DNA TGTGCCAGCAGCTCGGTCGTAGGGGTTGCGGGCTACACCTTC. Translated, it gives CASSSVVGVAGYTF.

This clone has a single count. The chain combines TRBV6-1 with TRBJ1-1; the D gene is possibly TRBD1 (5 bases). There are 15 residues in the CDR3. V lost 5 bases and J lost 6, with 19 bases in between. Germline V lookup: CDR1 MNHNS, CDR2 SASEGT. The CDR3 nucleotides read TGTGCCAGCAGTCCCGACCCCTCAGGGAGGGCTGAAGCTTTCTTT. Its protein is CASSPDPSGRAEAFF.

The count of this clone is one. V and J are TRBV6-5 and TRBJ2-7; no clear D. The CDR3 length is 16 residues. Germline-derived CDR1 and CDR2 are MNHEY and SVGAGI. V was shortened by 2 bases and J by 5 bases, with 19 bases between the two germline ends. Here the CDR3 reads CASSYQAPGRFHEQYF. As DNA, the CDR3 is TGTGCCAGCAGTTACCAGGCCCCGGGCAGGTTCCACGAGCAGTACTTC.

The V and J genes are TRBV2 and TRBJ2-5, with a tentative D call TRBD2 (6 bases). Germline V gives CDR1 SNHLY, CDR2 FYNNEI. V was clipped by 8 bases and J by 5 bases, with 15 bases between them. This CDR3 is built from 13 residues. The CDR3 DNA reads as TGTGCCAGCCGGGGGTTGGGCCGGGAGACCCAGTACTTC. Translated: CASRGLGRETQYF.

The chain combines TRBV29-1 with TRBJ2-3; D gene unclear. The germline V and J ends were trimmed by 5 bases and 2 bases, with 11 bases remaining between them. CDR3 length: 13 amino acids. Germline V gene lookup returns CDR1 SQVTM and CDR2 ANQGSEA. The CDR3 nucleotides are TGCAGCGTTTTGAACAGCAACACAGATACGCAGTATTTT. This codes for CSVLNSNTDTQYF.